The T cell receptor beta chain under discussion was sequenced for a study of cytomegalovirus exposure and HLA in healthy donors. Study observations and caveats: Fewer N-insertions than the approximately 700-donor mean were reportedly shown by an Asian-associated ancestry cluster in a later analysis. Several top significant clusters appeared, in a later analysis, to be linked to common viral pathogens. Published work reported that the classifier diagnosed cytomegalovirus status with high specificity and sensitivity.

To note about this clone: Its target is unknown.

With 60 Vbeta and 13 Jbeta primers, the PCR was carried out. This table comes from immunoSEQ multiplex PCR, and its TCRdb copy is limited to in-frame clones, with some not included. The repertoire consists of 150,000 to 250,000 clones, with 80% to 85% occurring once and the leading ten covering 6.5%. This receptor was identified in a woman aged 45-65 years in good health and CMV-seropositive. The sample taken for sequencing was PBMCs.

The CDR3 spells CASSHSGQGYVDQPQHF. The CDR3 coding sequence is TGTGCCAGCAGTCATTCAGGGCAGGGTTACGTCGATCAGCCCCAGCATTTT. V usage is TRBV2 and J usage is TRBJ1-5; D possibly corresponds to TRBD1 (5 bases). This CDR3 comprises 17 residues. The V end lost 5 bases, the J end lost 5 bases, and 22 bases lay between the germline ends. Germline V gene data show CDR1 as SNHLY and CDR2 as FYNNEI.